The source of this T cell receptor (beta chain) is a study of blood T cells in healthy people across ages (dated by TCRdb to between 2015 and 2016). About the full investigation: In model experiments, roughly one uniquely barcoded TCR beta cDNA molecule per two T cells was captured by template switching. Age-related changes in TCR beta repertoire diversity were measured in the study by deep sequencing normalized with unique cDNA molecular identifiers. The study analyzed two additional independent replicas of 1 million unique cDNA reads from the same blood draw for two donors, one aged 18 to 30 and one aged 80 or older. Donors were grouped into four age groups: young (average about 15 years), middle-aged (39), aged (around 66) and long-lived (approximately 78). To avoid experimental bias, donors of different ages were randomly spread across the sequencing lanes. What the authors observed across the whole study: Compared with the aged group, the long-lived group had more naive CD4+ T cells, fewer expanded clones and increased TCR diversity, suggesting age selection. Since profiling was done on bulk unsorted PBMCs, naive and antigen-experienced compartments could not be conclusively compared. Estimates of total diversity from one million sequenced T cells were regarded as lower bounds and underestimates. Observed TCR beta diversity correlated strongly with the percentage of naive T cells measured by flow cytometry. Because donor CMV infection status was unknown, age-related changes in expanded clonotypes were potentially confounded. Observed TCR beta diversity per million T cells fell roughly linearly with age, and a significant reduction was already apparent by age roughly 41.

With respect to this clonotype: Its antigen is not yet known. Base qualities are not at hand, and no much larger clone is one base apart.

Systemically healthy Caucasian individuals from Russia, around 39 in total and aged about 6 to 95 years, were included as donors. Around 9.9 milliliters of peripheral blood were collected from each donor into EDTA-treated Vacutainer tubes. Ficoll-Paque density-gradient centrifugation was used to isolate PBMCs, with at least 6 million per sample. Total RNA was extracted from PBMCs with Trizol reagent, with at least 6 micrograms obtained per sample. For every donor, an aliquot of PBMCs went through flow cytometry to measure the percentages of naive CD45RAhigh/CD27high T cells. Measured from the cysteine to the phenylalanine, the CDR3 is 14 residues long. Of the read, only the CDR3 DNA is kept; its 42 bases are in frame from base 1. Relative to germline, V is 2 bases shorter and J is 4 bases shorter, with 12 bases between their ends. The germline V gene (reference sequence) specifies MNHEY as CDR1 and SMNVEV as CDR2.

Library method: 5' RACE. These reads were obtained on an Illumina HiSeq 2500. A second PCR of about 7 to 12 cycles was performed with a sample-barcoded 5' primer and a J-beta primer mix. Each TCR beta cDNA molecule received a unique molecular identifier from a template-switch 5' adaptor carrying 12 random nucleotides. Each sample yielded at least 2.5 million CDR3-containing paired-end reads. First-strand cDNA was synthesized from all RNA with the Mint cDNA synthesis kit, primed by a TRBC-specific oligonucleotide. Following uracil-DNA glycosylase treatment, all cDNA underwent a first 18-cycle PCR with the universal primers M1SS and BC2_uni_R. Regarding the original processing steps: For normalization, 1 million high-quality reads were randomly selected from each sample, with every read carrying a distinct molecular identifier. Reads with shared molecular identifiers were discarded instead of being binned into consensus sequences. MiTCR, set to a Q25 quality threshold and the strictest error-elimination algorithm, was used for CDR3 identification, clonotype clustering and error correction. Lower-bound total TCR beta diversity was estimated with a nonparametric unseen species model using Euler transformation. TCRdb passed the public sequencing reads through fastp at Q25 and MiXCR, retaining productive beta sequences. Under each unique CDR3 protein, matching rows form one entry showing the most common genes and DNA. None of the V and J calls come from the authors' own analysis; TCRdb made them. The sample table records about 1.8 million distinct CDR3 sequences; roughly 49% of these occur just once. The ten largest clones add up to 2.1% of the sample.

The TCR was taken from a woman between 40 and 50 years old in good health. The rearranged segments are TRBV27 and TRBJ2-7; the best D guess is TRBD1, with 5 bases matching. The sample was blood. The CDR3 has the sequence CASSLQGFRYEQYF. The DNA is TGTGCCAGCAGTTTACAGGGATTTCGGTACGAGCAGTACTTC.